This is a list of T cell receptor beta chains from one sample in a study of identifying expanded T cells in peripheral blood. The method was immunoSEQ multiplex PCR; TCRdb's version includes in-frame clones alone and lacks a portion of them. The data contain 120,000 or so clones, more than 75% of them singletons. Sequences were obtained from blood. Receptor source: a person aged 18 to 70 in good health. Each CDR3 is given with its conserved first and last residue. D genes are given only for firm matches. Not all rows give a size; the values are once, few, many and, for expanded clones, a class.

>TRBJ1-2|-|TRBV7-9|-
TGTGCCAGCAGCACGGTCCAGGGGCAGTTGGGCTACACCTTC
CASSTVQGQLGYTF
>TRBJ2-7|-|TRBV18|-
TGTGCCAGCTCACCAGGAGGGGCGACAGGGTACGAGCAGTACTTC
CASSPGGATGYEQYF
>TRBJ1-5|few|TRBV4-1|-
TGCGCCAGCAGCCAAGTATGGCAGGGACCTAGCAATCAGCCCCAGCATTTT
CASSQVWQGPSNQPQHF
>TRBJ1-5|-|TRBV5-5|-
TGTGCCAGCAGCTTCCGTAATCAGCCCCAGCATTTT
CASSFRNQPQHF
>TRBJ1-5|-|TRBV19|TRBD1
TGTGCCAGCTCCCCCGGGACAGGTAGCAATCAGCCCCAGCATTTT
CASSPGTGSNQPQHF
>TRBJ2-3|-|TRBV18|-
TGTGCCAGCTCAAATTGGGCAGGGAGATCAGATACGCAGTATTTT
CASSNWAGRSDTQYF
>TRBJ2-7|-|TRBV30|-
TGTGCCTGGAGCGATGAAATAGACGAGCAGTACTTC
CAWSDEIDEQYF
>TRBJ1-1|medium-sized|TRBV5-6|-
TGTGCCAGCAGCTTGTCTTCGATGAACACTGAAGCTTTCTTT
CASSLSSMNTEAFF
>TRBJ2-5|-|TRBV18|-
TGTGCCAGCTCACCTTCAACCGGGACGGAAGAGACCCAGTACTTC
CASSPSTGTEETQYF
>TRBJ2-1|once|TRBV27|-
TGTGCCAGCAGTTTTTACTATTTGGACAATGAGCAGTTCTTC
CASSFYYLDNEQFF
>TRBJ1-2|-|TRBV9|TRBD1
TGTGCCAGCGGAGGGACAGGGGGGTCCTATGGCTACACCTTC
CASGGTGGSYGYTF
>TRBJ2-2|-|TRBV14|TRBD2
TGTGCCAGCAGCCAATTTAGGATAGGGAGGGATGGATCGGACACCGGGGAGCTGTTTTTT
CASSQFRIGRDGSDTGELFF
>TRBJ2-2|-|TRBV6-5|-
TGTGCCAGCAGTTACCTGGGGAAGACGAACACCGGGGAGCTGTTTTTT
CASSYLGKTNTGELFF
>TRBJ2-1|-|TRBV6-4|TRBD2
TGTGCCAGCAGTGACTCGGGCGGGAGCTCCTACAATGAGCAGTTCTTC
CASSDSGGSSYNEQFF
>TRBJ1-2|few|TRBV2|-
TGTGCCATCCACGACAGGTCTAACTATGGCTACACCTTC
CAIHDRSNYGYTF
>TRBJ2-7|-|TRBV6-6|-
TGTGCCAGCAGTTCTGGGATTTACGTCTACGAGCAGTACTTC
CASSSGIYVYEQYF
>TRBJ1-1|-|TRBV2|-
TGTGCCAGCAGTGTCGGCAGGGTGATCGCTGAAGCTTTCTTT
CASSVGRVIAEAFF